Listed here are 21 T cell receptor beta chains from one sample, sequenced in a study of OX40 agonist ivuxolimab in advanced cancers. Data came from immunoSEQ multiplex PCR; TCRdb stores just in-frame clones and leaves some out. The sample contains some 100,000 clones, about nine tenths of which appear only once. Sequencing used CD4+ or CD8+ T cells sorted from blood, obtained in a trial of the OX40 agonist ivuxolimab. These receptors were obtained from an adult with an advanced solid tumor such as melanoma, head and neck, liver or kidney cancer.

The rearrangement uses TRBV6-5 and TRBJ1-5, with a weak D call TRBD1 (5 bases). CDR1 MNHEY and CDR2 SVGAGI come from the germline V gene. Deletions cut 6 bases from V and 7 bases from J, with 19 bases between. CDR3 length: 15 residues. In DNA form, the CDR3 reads TGTGCCAGCAGCTCACAGGTAGGGTTTGGGCAGCCCCAGCATTTT. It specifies CASSSQVGFGQPQHF.

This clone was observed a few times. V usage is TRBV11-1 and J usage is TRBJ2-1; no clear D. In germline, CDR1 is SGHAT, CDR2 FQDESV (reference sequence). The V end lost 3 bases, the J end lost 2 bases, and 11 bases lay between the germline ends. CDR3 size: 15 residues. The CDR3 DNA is TGTGCCAGCAGCTTTCGTCTCTCCACCTACAATGAGCAGTTCTTC. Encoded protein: CASSFRLSTYNEQFF.

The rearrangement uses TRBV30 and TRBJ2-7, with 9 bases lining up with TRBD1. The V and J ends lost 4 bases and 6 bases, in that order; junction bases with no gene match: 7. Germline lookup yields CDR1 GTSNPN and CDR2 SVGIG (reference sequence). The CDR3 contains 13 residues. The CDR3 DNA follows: TGTGCCTGGAACAGGGGGCTGGTAGGCGAGCAGTACTTC. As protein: CAWNRGLVGEQYF.

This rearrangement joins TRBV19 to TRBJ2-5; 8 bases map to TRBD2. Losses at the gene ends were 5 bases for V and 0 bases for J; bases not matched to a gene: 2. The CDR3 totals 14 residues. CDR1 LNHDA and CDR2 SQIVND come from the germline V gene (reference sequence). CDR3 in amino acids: CASSSGGDQETQYF. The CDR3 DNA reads TGTGCCAGTAGTTCCGGGGGGGACCAAGAGACCCAGTACTTC.

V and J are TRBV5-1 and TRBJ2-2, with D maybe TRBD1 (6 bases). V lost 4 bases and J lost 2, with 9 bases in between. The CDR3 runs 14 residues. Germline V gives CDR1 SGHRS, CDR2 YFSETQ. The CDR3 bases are TGCGCCAGCAGCAGGGGACAAAACACCGGGGAGCTGTTTTTT. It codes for CASSRGQNTGELFF. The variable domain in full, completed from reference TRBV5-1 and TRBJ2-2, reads KAGVTQTPRYLIKTRGQQVTLSCSPISGHRSVSWYQQTPGQGLQFLFEYFSETQRNKGNFPGRFSGRQFSNSRSEMNVSTLELGDSALYLCASSRGQNTGELFFGEGSRLTVL.

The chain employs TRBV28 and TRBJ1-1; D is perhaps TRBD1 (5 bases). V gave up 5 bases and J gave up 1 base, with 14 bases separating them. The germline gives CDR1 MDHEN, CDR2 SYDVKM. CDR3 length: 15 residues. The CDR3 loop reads CASSAGTASNTEAFF. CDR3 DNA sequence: TGTGCCAGCAGTGCGGGGACGGCATCGAACACTGAAGCTTTCTTT.

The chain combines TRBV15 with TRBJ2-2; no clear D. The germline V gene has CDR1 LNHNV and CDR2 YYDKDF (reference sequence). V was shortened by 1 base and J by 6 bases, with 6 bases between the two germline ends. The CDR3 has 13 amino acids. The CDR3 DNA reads TGTGCCACCAGCAGAGGCGAAGCCGGGGAGCTGTTTTTT. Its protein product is CATSRGEAGELFF.

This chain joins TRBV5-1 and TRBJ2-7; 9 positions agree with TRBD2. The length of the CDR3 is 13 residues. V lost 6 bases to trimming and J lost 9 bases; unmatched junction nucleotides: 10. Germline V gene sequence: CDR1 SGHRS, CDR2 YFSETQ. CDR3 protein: CASTPSGENGQYF. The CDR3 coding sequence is TGCGCCAGCACGCCTAGCGGGGAAAACGGGCAGTACTTC.

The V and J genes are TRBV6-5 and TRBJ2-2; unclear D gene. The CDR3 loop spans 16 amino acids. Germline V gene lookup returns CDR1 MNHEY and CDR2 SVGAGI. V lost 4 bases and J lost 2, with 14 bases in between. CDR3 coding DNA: TGTGCCAGCAGTTTTCAGACCCAATACAACACCGGGGAGCTGTTTTTT. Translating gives CASSFQTQYNTGELFF.

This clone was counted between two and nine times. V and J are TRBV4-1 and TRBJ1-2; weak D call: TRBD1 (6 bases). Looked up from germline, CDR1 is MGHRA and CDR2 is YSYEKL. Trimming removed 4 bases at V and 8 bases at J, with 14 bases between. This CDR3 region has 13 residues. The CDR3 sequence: CASSRTGLRGYTF. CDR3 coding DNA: TGCGCCAGCAGCCGAACAGGGTTAAGGGGCTACACCTTC.

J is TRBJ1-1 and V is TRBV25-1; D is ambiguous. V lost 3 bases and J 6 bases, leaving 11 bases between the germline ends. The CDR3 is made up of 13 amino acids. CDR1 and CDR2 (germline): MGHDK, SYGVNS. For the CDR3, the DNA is TGTGCCAGCAGTGACCGCACGAGGGCTGAAGCTTTCTTT. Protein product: CASSDRTRAEAFF.

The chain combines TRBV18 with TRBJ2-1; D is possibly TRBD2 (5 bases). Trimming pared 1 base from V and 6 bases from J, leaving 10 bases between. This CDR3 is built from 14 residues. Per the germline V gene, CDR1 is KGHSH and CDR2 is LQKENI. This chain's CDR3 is CASSPLGGGNEQFF. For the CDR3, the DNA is TGTGCCAGCTCACCACTTGGCGGAGGCAATGAGCAGTTCTTC.

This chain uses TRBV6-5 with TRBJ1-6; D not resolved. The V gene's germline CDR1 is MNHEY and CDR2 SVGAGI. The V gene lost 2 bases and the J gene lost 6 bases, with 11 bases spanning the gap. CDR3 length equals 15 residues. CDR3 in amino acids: CASSYGRHGNSPLHF. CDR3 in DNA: TGTGCCAGCAGTTACGGGCGGCACGGTAATTCACCCCTCCACTTT.

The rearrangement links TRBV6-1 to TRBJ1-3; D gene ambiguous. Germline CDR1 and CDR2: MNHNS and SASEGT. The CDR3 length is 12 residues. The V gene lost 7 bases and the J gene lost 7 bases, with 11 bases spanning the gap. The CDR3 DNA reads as TGTGCCAGCAAAGAGTTAGGCAACACCATATATTTT. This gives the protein CASKELGNTIYF.

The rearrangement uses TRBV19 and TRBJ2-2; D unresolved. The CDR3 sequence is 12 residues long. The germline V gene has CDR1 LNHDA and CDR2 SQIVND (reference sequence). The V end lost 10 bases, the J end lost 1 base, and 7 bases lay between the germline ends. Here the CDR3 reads CATSRNTGELFF. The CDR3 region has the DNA TGTGCCACAAGTCGGAACACCGGGGAGCTGTTTTTT.

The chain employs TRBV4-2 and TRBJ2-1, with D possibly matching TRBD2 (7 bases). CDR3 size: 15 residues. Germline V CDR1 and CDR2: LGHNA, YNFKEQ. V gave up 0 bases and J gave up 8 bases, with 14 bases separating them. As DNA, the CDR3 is TGTGCCAGCAGCCAAGATCACGGGGGGCGCGATGAGCAGTTCTTC. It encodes CASSQDHGGRDEQFF.

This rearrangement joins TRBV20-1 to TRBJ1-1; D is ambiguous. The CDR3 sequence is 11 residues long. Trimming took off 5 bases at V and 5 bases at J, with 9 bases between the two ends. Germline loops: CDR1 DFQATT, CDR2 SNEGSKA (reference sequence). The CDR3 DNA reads TGCAGTGCTGTTGTTCTAACTGAAGCTTTCTTT. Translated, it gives CSAVVLTEAFF.

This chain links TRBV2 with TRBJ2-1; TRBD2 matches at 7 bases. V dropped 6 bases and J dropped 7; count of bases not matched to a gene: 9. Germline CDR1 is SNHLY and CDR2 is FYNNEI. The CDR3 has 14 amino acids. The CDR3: CASRVAGVWNEQFF. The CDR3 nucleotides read TGTGCCAGCAGGGTTGCGGGAGTATGGAATGAGCAGTTCTTC.

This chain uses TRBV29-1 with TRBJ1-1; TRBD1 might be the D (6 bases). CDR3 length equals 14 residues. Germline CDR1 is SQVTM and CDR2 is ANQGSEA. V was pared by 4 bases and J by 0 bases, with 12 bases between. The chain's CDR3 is CSVGQGIMNTEAFF. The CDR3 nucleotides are TGCAGCGTTGGGCAGGGGATCATGAACACTGAAGCTTTCTTT.

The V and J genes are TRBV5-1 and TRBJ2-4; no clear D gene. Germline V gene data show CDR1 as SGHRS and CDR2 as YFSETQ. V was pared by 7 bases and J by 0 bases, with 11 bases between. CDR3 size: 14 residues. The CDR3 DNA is TGCGCCAGCGCGACAACAATAGCCAAAAACATTCAGTACTTC. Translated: CASATTIAKNIQYF. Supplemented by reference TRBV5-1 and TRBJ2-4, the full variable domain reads KAGVTQTPRYLIKTRGQQVTLSCSPISGHRSVSWYQQTPGQGLQFLFEYFSETQRNKGNFPGRFSGRQFSNSRSEMNVSTLELGDSALYLCASATTIAKNIQYFGAGTRLSVL.

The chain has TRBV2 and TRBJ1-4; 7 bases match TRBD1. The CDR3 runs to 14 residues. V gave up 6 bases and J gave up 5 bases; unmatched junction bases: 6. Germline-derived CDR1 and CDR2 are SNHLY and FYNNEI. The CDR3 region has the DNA TGTGCCAGCAGGTCGGACAGGCAGAATGAAAAACTGTTTTTT. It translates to CASRSDRQNEKLFF.